This TCR beta chain was found in a study of long-term antiretroviral therapy in people with HIV. Whole-study results and caveats: Those clones which expanded before ART made up the dominant part of the repertoire at all time points. Post-treatment diversity went higher with ART but stayed below transplant donor controls. The range of CDR3 lengths in HIV repertoires proved narrower than that found in controls.

Researchers report immunoSEQ v3.0 was run at survey level. Only in-frame clones appear in the TCRdb table, and some are missing; sequencing was by immunoSEQ multiplex PCR. The table shows 10,000 to 11,000 clones, with 65% to 85% occurring only once. The CDR3 runs to 16 residues. Germline V lookup: CDR1 LNHNV, CDR2 YYDKDF (reference sequence). The V and J ends lost 6 bases and 0 bases, in that order; junction bases with no gene match: 10. By sample fraction, this clone is medium-sized. Antigen specificity is unknown. The sequence was obtained from a man between 40 and 49 years old with HIV. V gene TRBV15 combines with J gene TRBJ1-1, with 7 bases matching TRBD1. The material sequenced was unsorted PBMCs, taken 1.8 years after starting antiretroviral therapy. The CDR3 loop reads CATRGAGGKMNTEAFF. The CDR3 DNA is TGTGCCACCAGAGGCGCAGGGGGAAAGATGAACACTGAAGCTTTCTTT.